The entry below describes one T cell receptor beta chain. What it recognizes is unknown. The data were obtained in a study of cytomegalovirus exposure and HLA in healthy donors. The study's findings and limits: Later analysis suggested links between common viral pathogens and several top significant clusters.

PCR employed 60 Vbeta and 13 Jbeta primers. Data came from immunoSEQ multiplex PCR; TCRdb stores just in-frame clones and leaves some out. Of roughly 100,000 clones listed, 64% are singletons. The CDR3 loop spans 14 amino acids. Trimming cost V 2 bases and J 0 bases, with 5 bases left between them. Per the germline V gene, CDR1 is MDHEN and CDR2 is SYDVKM. The V and J genes are TRBV28 and TRBJ1-3, with D unclear. This receptor was taken from a man aged 60 to 69 in good health and CMV-seronegative. Material: PBMCs. In DNA, the CDR3 is TGTGCCAGCAGTTTACGTATCTCTGGAAACACCATATATTTT. It is translated as CASSLRISGNTIYF.